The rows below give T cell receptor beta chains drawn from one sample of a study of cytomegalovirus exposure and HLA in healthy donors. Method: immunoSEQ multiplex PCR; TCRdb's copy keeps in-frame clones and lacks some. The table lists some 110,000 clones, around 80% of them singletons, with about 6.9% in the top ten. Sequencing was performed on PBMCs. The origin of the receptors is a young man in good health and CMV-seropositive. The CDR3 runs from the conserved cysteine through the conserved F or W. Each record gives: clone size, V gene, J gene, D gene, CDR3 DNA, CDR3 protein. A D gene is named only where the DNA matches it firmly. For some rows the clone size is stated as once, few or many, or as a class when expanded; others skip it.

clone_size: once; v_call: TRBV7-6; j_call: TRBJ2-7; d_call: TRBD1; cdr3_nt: TGTGCCAGCAGCAAGGGGACAGGGGGCTTGTACGAGCAGTACTTC; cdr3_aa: CASSKGTGGLYEQYF
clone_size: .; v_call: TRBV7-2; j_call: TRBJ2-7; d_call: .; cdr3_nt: TGTGCCAGCAGCTTAGAACGCAGGGTTTACGAGCAGTACTTC; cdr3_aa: CASSLERRVYEQYF
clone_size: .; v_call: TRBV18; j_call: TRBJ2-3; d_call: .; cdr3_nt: TGTGCCAGCTCACCACCGACAACTACAGATACGCAGTATTTT; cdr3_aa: CASSPPTTTDTQYF
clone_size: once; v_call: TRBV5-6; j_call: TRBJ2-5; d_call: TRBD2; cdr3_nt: TGTGCCAGCAGCGACTCCGGGACTAGCGGGGGACCGGCCCAGTACTTC; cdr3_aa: CASSDSGTSGGPAQYF
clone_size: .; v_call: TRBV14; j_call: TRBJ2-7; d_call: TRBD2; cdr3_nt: TGTGCCAGCAGCCAGGGACTACGGATCTACGAGCAGTACTTC; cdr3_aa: CASSQGLRIYEQYF
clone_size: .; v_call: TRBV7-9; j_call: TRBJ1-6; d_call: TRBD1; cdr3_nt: TGTGCCAGCAGCTTAGATCGGGACAGGGCCCTCCACTTT; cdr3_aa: CASSLDRDRALHF
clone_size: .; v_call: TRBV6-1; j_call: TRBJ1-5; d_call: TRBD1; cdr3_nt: TGTGCCAGCATGGGGGGGACAGGGGCCTCACAGCCCCAGCATTTT; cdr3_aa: CASMGGTGASQPQHF
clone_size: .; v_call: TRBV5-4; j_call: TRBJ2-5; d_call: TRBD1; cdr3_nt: TGTGCCAGCAGGGGGGACAGGGGGCAAGAGACCCAGTACTTC; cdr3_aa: CASRGDRGQETQYF
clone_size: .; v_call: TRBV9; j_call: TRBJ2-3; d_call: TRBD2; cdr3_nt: TGTGCCAGCAGCCCCAGCGGGGGCACAGATACGCAGTATTTT; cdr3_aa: CASSPSGGTDTQYF
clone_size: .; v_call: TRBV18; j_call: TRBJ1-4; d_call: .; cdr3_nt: TGTGCCAGCTCACCACGTGACAGTAATGAAAAACTGTTTTTT; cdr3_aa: CASSPRDSNEKLFF
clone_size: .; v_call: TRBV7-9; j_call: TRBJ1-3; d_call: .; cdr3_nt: TGTGCCAGCAGCTTAGATGAGCTCTCTGGAAACACCATATATTTT; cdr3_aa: CASSLDELSGNTIYF
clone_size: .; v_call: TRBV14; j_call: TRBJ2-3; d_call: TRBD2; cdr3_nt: TGTGCCAGCCGACCGTGGGGAGGGACAGATACGCAGTATTTT; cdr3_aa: CASRPWGGTDTQYF
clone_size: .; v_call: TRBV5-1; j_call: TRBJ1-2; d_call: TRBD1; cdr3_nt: TGCGCCAGCAGCTGGGGGCAGGGGGTTGGCTACACCTTC; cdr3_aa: CASSWGQGVGYTF
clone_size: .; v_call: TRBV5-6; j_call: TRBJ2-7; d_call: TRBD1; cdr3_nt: TGTACCAGCAGCTTGGTTTGGACAGGGACCTACGAGCAGTACTTC; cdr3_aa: CTSSLVWTGTYEQYF
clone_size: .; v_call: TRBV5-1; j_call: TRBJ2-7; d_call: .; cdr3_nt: TGCGCCAGCAGCTCCTCCCGGTCCTACGAGCAGTACTTC; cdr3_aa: CASSSSRSYEQYF
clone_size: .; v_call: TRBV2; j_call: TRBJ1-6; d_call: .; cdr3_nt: TGTGCCAGCAGTGAAGAAAGCTTGAATAATTCACCCCTCCACTTT; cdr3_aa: CASSEESLNNSPLHF
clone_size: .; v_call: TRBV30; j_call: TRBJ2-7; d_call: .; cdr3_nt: TGTGCCGGGGGGGGACAGGAGATCTACGAGCAGTACTTC; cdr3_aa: CAGGGQEIYEQYF
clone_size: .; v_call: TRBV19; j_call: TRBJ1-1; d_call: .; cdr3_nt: TGTGCCAGTACATTAGTGGGCATGAACACTGAAGCTTTCTTT; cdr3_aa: CASTLVGMNTEAFF
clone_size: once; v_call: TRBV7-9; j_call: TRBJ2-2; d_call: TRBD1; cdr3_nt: TGTGCCAGCAGACCGACAGGGGGCAGCGGGGAGCTGTTTTTT; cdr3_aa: CASRPTGGSGELFF
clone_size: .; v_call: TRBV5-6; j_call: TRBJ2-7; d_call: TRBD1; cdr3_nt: TGTGCCAGCAGCTTGGCGGGACAGGGCCTCTACGAGCAGTACTTC; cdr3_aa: CASSLAGQGLYEQYF
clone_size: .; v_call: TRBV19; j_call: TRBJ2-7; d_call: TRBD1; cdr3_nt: TGTGCCAGTAGCGACAGGGGGTCCTACGAGCAGTACTTC; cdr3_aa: CASSDRGSYEQYF
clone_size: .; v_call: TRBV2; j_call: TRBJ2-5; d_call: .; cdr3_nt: TGTGCCAGCCGCCCAGGGAGGGGGGGACAAGAGACCCAGTACTTC; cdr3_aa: CASRPGRGGQETQYF
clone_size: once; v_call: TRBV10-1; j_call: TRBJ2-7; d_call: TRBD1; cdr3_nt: TGCGCCAGCAGTGGCTCGGGGCTCCCGCTGGGACAGGCAATCTACGAGCAGTACTTC; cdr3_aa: CASSGSGLPLGQAIYEQYF
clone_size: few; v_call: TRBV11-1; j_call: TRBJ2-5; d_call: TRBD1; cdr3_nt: TGTGCCAGCAGCCGGGGACAGGGGGCAGAGACCCAGTACTTC; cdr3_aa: CASSRGQGAETQYF
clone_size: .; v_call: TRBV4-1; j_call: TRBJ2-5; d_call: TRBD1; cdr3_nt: TGCGCCAGCAGCCAAGGCATCACAGGGGGTCGGGAGACCCAGTACTTC; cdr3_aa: CASSQGITGGRETQYF
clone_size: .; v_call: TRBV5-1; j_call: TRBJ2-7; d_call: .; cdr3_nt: TGCGCCAGCAGCTTGGGGGCTAGCGAAGTGTCCTACGAGCAGTACTTC; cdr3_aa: CASSLGASEVSYEQYF
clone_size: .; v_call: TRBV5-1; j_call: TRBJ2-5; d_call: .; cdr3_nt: TGCGCCAGCAGCCTTGAGGAGACCCAGTACTTC; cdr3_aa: CASSLEETQYF
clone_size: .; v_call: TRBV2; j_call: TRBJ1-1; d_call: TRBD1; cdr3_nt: TGTGCCAGCACCAAGACAGGGCCCACTGAAGCTTTCTTT; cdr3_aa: CASTKTGPTEAFF
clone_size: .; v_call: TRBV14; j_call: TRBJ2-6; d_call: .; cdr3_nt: TGTGCCAGCAGCCAAGAGGGCAGGCCCTACAGACCCCTGACTTTC; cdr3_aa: CASSQEGRPYRPLTF
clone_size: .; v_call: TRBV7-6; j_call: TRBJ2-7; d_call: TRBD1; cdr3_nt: TGTGCCAGCAGTACCGGGACAGGGGGCTACGAGCAGTACTTC; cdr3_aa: CASSTGTGGYEQYF
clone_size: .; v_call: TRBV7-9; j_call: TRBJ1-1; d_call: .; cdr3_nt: TGTGCCAGCAGCTTAACGGGGTCTAACGCTGAAGCTTTCTTT; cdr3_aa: CASSLTGSNAEAFF
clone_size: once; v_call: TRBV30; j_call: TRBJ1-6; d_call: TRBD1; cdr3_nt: TGTGCCTGGAGGGACGAAAGGACAGGGCCCTCCTATAATTCACGCCTCCACTTT; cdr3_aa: CAWRDERTGPSYNSRLHF